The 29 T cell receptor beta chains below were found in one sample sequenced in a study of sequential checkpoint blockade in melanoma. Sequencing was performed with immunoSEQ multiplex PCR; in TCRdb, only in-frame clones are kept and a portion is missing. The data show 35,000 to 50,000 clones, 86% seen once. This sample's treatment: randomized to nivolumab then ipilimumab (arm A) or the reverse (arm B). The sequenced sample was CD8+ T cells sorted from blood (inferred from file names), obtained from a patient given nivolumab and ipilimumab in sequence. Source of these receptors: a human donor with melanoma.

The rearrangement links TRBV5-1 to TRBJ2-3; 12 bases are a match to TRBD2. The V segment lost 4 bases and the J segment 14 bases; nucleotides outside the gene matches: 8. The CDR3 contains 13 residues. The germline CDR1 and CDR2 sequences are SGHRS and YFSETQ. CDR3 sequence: CASSVPSGRAWYF. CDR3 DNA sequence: TGCGCCAGCAGCGTCCCTAGCGGGAGGGCCTGGTATTTT.

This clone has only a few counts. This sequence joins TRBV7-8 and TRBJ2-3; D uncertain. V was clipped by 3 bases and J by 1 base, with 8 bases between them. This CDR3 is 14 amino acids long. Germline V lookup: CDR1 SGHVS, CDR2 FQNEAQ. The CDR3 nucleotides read TGTGCCAGCAGCTTGGGCCCCGGCACAGATACGCAGTATTTT. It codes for CASSLGPGTDTQYF.

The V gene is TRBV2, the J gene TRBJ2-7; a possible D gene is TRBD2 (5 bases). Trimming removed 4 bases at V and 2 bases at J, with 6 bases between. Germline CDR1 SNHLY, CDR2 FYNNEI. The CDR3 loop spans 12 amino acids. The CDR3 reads CASSGLTYEQYF. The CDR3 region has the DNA TGTGCCAGCAGTGGACTAACCTACGAGCAGTACTTC.

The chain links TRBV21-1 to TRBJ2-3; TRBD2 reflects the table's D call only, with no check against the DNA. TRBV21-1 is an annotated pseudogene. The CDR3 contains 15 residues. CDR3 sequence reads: CASPRLADSTDTQYF. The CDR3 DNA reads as TGTGCCAGCCCCCGACTAGCGGATAGCACAGATACGCAGTATTTT.

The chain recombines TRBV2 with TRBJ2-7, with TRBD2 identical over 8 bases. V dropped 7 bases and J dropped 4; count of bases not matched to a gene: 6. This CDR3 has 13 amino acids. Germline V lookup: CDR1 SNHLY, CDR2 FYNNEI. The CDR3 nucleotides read TGTGCCAGCATGTCGTCTAGCGGGTACGAGCAGTACGTC. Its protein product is CASMSSSGYEQYV.

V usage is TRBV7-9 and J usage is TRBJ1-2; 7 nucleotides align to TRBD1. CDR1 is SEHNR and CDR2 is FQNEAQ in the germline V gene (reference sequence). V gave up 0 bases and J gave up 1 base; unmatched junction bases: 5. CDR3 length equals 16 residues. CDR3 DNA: TGTGCCAGCAGCTTAGCGCTGCAGGGGGTTAACTATGGCTACACCTTC. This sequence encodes CASSLALQGVNYGYTF.

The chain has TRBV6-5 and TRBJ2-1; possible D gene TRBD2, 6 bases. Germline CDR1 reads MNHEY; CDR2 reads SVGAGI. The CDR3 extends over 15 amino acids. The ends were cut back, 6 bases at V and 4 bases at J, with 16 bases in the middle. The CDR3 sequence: CASSLGQGGYNEQFF. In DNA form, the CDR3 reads TGTGCCAGCAGCCTGGGGCAGGGAGGATACAATGAGCAGTTCTTC.

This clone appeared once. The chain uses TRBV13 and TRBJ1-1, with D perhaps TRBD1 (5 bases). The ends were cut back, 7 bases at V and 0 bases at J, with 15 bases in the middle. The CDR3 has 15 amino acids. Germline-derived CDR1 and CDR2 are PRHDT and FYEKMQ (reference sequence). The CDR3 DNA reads TGTGCCAGCACTCAGGGTCCTCAGATGAACACTGAAGCTTTCTTT. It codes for CASTQGPQMNTEAFF.

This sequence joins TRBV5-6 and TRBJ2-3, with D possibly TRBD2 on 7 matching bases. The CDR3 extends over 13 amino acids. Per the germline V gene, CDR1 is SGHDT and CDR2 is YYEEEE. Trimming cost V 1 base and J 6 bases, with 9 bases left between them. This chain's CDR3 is CASSLKGGDTQYF. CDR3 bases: TGTGCCAGCAGCTTGAAGGGGGGGGATACGCAGTATTTT.

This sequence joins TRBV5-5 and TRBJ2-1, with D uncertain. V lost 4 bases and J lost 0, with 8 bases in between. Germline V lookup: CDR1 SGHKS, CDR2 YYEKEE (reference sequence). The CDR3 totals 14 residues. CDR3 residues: CASSEVSSYNEQFF. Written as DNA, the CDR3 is TGTGCCAGCAGCGAGGTTAGCTCCTACAATGAGCAGTTCTTC.

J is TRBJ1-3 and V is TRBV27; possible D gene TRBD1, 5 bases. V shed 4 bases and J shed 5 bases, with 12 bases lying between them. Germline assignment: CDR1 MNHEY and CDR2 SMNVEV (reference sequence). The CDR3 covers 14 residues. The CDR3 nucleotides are TGTGCCAGCAGTTCCGCGGGGGGTCGAAACACCATATATTTT. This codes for CASSSAGGRNTIYF.

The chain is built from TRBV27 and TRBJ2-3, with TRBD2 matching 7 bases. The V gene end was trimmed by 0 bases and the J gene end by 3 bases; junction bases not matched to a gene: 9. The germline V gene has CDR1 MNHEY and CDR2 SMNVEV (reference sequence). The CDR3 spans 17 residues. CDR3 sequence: CASSLSAAGVWTDTQYF. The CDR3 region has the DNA TGTGCCAGCAGTTTATCGGCGGCGGGAGTGTGGACAGATACGCAGTATTTT.

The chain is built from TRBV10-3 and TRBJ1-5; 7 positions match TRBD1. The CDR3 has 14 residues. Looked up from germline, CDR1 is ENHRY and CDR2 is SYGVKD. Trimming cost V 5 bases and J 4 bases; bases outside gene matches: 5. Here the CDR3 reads CAISPGQPNQPQHF. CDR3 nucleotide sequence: TGTGCCATCAGTCCGGGACAGCCAAATCAGCCCCAGCATTTT.

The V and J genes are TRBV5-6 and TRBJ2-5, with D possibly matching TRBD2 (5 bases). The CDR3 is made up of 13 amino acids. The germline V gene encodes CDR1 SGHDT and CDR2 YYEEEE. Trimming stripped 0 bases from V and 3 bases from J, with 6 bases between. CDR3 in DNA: TGTGCCAGCAGCTTGGCGGAGGAAGAGACCCAGTACTTC. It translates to CASSLAEEETQYF.

CDR3 protein: CASSLSNFYGYTF. The CDR3 nucleotides are TGTGCCAGCAGCTTGAGCAACTTCTATGGCTACACCTTC. The chain employs TRBV5-4 and TRBJ1-2; no definite D call. The germline CDR1 and CDR2 sequences are SGHNT and YYREEE (reference sequence). V was shortened by 1 base and J by 4 bases, with 8 bases between the two germline ends. CDR3 length equals 13 residues.

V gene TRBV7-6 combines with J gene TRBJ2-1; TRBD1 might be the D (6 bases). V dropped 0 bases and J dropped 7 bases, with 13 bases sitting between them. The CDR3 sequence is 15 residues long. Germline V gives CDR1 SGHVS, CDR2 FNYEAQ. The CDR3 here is CASSLAGALLNEQFF. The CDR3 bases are TGTGCCAGCAGCTTAGCGGGGGCCCTCCTTAATGAGCAGTTCTTC.

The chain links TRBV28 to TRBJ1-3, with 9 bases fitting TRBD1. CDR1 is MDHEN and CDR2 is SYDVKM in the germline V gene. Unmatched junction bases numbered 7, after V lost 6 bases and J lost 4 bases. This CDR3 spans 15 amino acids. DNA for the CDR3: TGTGCCAGCAGAGAACAGGGGGCGTCCGGAAACACCATATATTTT. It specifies CASREQGASGNTIYF.

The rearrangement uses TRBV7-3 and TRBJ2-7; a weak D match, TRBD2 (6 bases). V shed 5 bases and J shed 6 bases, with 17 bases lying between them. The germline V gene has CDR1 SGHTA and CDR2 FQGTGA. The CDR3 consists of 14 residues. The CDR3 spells CASSAGGGPTEQYF. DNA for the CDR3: TGTGCCAGCAGCGCCGGGGGTGGGCCCACCGAGCAGTACTTC. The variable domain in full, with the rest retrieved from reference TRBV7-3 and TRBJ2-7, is GAGVSQTPSNKVTEKGKYVELRCDPISGHTALYWYRQSLGQGPEFLIYFQGTGAADDSGLPNDRFFAVRPEGSVSTLKIQRTERGDSAVYLCASSAGGGPTEQYFGPGTRLTVT.

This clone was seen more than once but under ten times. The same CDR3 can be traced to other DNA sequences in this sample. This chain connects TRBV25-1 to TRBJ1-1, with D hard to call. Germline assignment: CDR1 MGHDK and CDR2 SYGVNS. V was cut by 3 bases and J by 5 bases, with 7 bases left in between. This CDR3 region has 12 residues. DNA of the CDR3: TGTGCCAGCAGTGAGGGGAGGACTGAAGCTTTCTTT. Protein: CASSEGRTEAFF.

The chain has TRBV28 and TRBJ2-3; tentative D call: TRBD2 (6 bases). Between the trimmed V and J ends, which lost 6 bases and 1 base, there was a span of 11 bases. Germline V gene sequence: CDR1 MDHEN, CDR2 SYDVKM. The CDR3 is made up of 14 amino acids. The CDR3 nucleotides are TGTGCCAGCAGCGCGGGACTCCGCACAGATACGCAGTATTTT. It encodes CASSAGLRTDTQYF. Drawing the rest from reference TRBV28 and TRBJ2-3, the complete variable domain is DVKVTQSSRYLVKRTGEKVFLECVQDMDHENMFWYRQDPGLGLRLIYFSYDVKMKEKGDIPEGYSVSREKKERFSLILESASTNQTSMYLCASSAGLRTDTQYFGPGTRLTVL.

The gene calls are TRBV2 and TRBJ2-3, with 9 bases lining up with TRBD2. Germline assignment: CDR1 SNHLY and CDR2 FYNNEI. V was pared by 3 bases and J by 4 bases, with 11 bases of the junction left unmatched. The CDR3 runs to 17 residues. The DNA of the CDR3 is TGTGCCAGCAGTGAGGCTAGCGGGGCAGGTTGGGCAGATACGCAGTATTTT. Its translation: CASSEASGAGWADTQYF.

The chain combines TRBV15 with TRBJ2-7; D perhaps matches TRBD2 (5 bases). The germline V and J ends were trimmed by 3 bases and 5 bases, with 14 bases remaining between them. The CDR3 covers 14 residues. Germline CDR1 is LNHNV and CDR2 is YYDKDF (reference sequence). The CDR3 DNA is TGTGCCACCAGCAGCGACAAGGAGGTAGACGAGCAGTACTTC. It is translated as CATSSDKEVDEQYF.

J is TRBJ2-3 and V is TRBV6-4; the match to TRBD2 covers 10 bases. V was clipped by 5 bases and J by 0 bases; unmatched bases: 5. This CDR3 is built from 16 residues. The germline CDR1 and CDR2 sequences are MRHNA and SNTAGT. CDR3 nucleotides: TGTGCCAGCAGTTACATAGCGGGAGGTAGCACAGATACGCAGTATTTT. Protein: CASSYIAGGSTDTQYF.

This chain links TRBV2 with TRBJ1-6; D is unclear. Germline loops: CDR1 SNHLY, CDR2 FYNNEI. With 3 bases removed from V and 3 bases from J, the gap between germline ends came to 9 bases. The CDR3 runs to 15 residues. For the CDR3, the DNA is TGTGCCAGCAGTGAGGAGGAGTTCTATAATTCACCCCTCCACTTT. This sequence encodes CASSEEEFYNSPLHF. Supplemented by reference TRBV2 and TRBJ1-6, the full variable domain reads EPEVTQTPSHQVTQMGQEVILRCVPISNHLYFYWYRQILGQKVEFLVSFYNNEISEKSEIFDDQFSVERPDGSNFTLKIRSTKLEDSAMYFCASSEEEFYNSPLHFGNGTRLTVT.

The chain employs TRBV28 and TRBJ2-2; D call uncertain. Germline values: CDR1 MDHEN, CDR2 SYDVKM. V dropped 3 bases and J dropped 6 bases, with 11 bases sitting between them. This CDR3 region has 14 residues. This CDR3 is CASSLVVGAGELFF. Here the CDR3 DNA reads TGTGCCAGCAGTTTGGTTGTCGGTGCCGGGGAGCTGTTTTTT. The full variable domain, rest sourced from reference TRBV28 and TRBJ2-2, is DVKVTQSSRYLVKRTGEKVFLECVQDMDHENMFWYRQDPGLGLRLIYFSYDVKMKEKGDIPEGYSVSREKKERFSLILESASTNQTSMYLCASSLVVGAGELFFGEGSRLTVL.

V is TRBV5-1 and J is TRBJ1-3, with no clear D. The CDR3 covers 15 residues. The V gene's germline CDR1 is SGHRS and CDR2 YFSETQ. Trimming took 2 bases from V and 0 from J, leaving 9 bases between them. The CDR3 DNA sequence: TGCGCCAGCAGCTTATCACACCCCTCTGGAAACACCATATATTTT. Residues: CASSLSHPSGNTIYF.

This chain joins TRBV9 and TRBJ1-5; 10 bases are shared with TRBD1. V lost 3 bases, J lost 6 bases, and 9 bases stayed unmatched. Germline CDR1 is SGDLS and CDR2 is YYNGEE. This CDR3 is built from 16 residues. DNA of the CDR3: TGTGCCAGCAGCGCCGGGACAGGGGATCCGGGTCAGCCCCAGCATTTT. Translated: CASSAGTGDPGQPQHF.

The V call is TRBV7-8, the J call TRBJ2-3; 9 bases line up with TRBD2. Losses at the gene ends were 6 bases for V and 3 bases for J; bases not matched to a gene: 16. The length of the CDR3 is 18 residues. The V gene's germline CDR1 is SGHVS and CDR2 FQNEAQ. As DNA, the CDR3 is TGTGCCAGCAGGGTGGGGCTCGGCGGGAGGGCCTGGACAGATACGCAGTATTTT. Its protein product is CASRVGLGGRAWTDTQYF.

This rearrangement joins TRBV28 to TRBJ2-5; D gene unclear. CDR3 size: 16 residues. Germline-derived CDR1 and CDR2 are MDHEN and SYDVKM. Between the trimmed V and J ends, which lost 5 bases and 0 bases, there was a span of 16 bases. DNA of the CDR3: TGTGCCAGCAGTCTCCCCGGAGTTCGGGACCAAGAGACCCAGTACTTC. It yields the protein CASSLPGVRDQETQYF.